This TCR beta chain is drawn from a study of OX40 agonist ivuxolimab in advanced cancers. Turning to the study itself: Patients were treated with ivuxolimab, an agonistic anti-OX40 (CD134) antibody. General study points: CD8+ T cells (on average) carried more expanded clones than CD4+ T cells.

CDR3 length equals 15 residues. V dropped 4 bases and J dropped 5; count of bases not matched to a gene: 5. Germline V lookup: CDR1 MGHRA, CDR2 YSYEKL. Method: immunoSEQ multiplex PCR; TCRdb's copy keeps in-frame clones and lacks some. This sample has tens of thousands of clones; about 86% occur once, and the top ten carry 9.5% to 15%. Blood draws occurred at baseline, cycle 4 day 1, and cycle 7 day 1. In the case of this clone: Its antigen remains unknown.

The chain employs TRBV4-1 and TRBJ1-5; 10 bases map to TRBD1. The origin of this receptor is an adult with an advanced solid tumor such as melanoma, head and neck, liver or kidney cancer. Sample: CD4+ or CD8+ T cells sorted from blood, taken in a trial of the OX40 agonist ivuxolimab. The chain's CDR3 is CASSLMTGGHQPQHF. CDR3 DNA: TGCGCCAGCAGCCTGATGACAGGGGGCCATCAGCCCCAGCATTTT.